What follows are 29 T cell receptor beta chains derived from one specimen sequenced in a study of human T cells and chemical hapten exposure. The time point here: pre-sensitization, week 0. The treatment: therapeutic diphenylcyclopropenone sensitization with weekly scalp DPC. Total RNA extraction was carried out from unfractionated whole blood. TCRdb reprocessed the RACE reads via MiXCR and lists one record per CDR3 protein. The data show under 40,000 distinct CDR3 sequences, about 9.3% seen once. Here the sequenced sample was whole blood, taken in connection with sensitization to the hapten diphenylcyclopropenone (DPC). The receptors derive from a man in his fifties or sixties with alopecia areata. Some clones in this sample may be carry-over from other donors' samples.

This clonotype was picked up a small number of times. This sequence joins TRBV20-1 and TRBJ1-2; perhaps TRBD1 as D (6 bases). CDR1 is DFQATT, CDR2 SNEGSKA, per germline (reference sequence). V was pared by 3 bases and J by 3 bases, with 8 bases between. The CDR3 has 12 residues. CDR3 bases: TGCAGTGCTAGCGGGACACACTATGGCTACACCTTC. Translated, it gives CSASGTHYGYTF.

The chain combines TRBV4-1 with TRBJ2-2; 7 nucleotides agree with TRBD1. Germline V gives CDR1 MGHRA, CDR2 YSYEKL. The CDR3 spans 15 residues. V was pared by 1 base and J by 5 bases, with 4 bases of the junction left unmatched. CDR3 DNA: TGCGCCAGCAGCCAAGGCCGGGACAGTACCGGGGAGCTGTTTTTT. This gives the protein CASSQGRDSTGELFF.

This chain uses TRBV20-1 with TRBJ2-3; TRBD2 aligns across 8 bases. The trim removed 3 bases at V and 1 base at J, leaving 6 bases unmatched. The CDR3 has 15 residues. Germline V gene lookup returns CDR1 DFQATT and CDR2 SNEGSKA (reference sequence). The CDR3, as DNA: TGCAGTGCTAGGAACTGGCGGGAGGGCACAGATACGCAGTATTTT. Amino acids: CSARNWREGTDTQYF.

This clonotype was recorded at least ten times. CDR3 sequence reads: CASSPAGYEQYF. CDR3 DNA: TGCGCCAGCAGCCCAGCGGGCTACGAGCAGTACTTC. The chain couples TRBV4-1 to TRBJ2-7; perhaps TRBD2 as D (6 bases). The germline V gene has CDR1 MGHRA and CDR2 YSYEKL. The CDR3 is 12 amino acids. Trimming removed 4 bases at V and 3 bases at J, with 7 bases between.

This clonotype has ten or more counts. This sequence joins TRBV21-1 and TRBJ2-7; the tabulated D call, TRBD1, remains unverified against the DNA. TRBV21-1 is flagged as a pseudogene. This CDR3 has 15 amino acids. CDR3 sequence (DNA): TGTGCCAGCAGCAACTCCCGGGAGCCGGGAGGCGAGCAGTACTTC. Protein: CASSNSREPGGEQYF.

In its sample, this clonotype was seen many times. The CDR3 region has the DNA TGTGCCACCAGCAGCCTTTGGTTGGATGAGCAGTTCTTC. Translated: CATSSLWLDEQFF. The rearrangement uses TRBV15 and TRBJ2-1; D unresolved. From germline, CDR1 is LNHNV and CDR2 YYDKDF (reference sequence). The CDR3 covers 13 residues. The V gene lost 3 bases and the J gene lost 8 bases, with 11 bases spanning the gap.

This clonotype came up a few times. V is TRBV2 and J is TRBJ2-3; D ambiguous. Germline CDR1 reads SNHLY; CDR2 reads FYNNEI. This CDR3 is 13 amino acids long. Trimming shortened V by 4 bases and J by 2 bases, and 7 bases separated the two germline ends. CDR3 amino acids: CASSADPTDTQYF. CDR3 DNA sequence: TGTGCCAGCAGTGCCGACCCCACAGATACGCAGTATTTT.

This clonotype appeared many times. The V gene is TRBV29-1, the J gene TRBJ2-2, with D maybe TRBD1 (6 bases). The CDR3 has 14 residues. Per the germline V gene, CDR1 is SQVTM and CDR2 is ANQGSEA. V dropped 4 bases and J dropped 1 base, with 10 bases sitting between them. CDR3 sequence reads: CSVVPRGNTGELFF. The CDR3 nucleotides are TGCAGCGTTGTCCCCAGGGGGAACACCGGGGAGCTGTTTTTT.

This clonotype came up many times. This chain joins TRBV12-3 or TRBV12-4 and TRBJ2-5, with D possibly matching TRBD2 (7 bases). This CDR3 has 14 residues. Between the trimmed V and J ends, which lost 6 bases and 7 bases, there was a span of 18 bases. The CDR3 loop is CASSPAGGGATQYF. CDR3 nucleotides: TGTGCCAGCAGCCCCGCAGGAGGGGGGGCGACCCAGTACTTC.

This clonotype is deemed medium-sized. The V call is TRBV6-2 or TRBV6-3, the J call TRBJ2-4, with D unresolved. The germline gives CDR1 MNHEY, CDR2 SVGEGT. The CDR3 is 14 amino acids. Trimming pared 7 bases from V and 3 bases from J, leaving 13 bases between. CDR3 bases: TGTGCCAGCACCCTCGACAACGGCAAAAACATTCAGTACTTC. As protein: CASTLDNGKNIQYF.

This clonotype was recorded many times. CDR3 sequence (DNA): TGTGCCAGCAGCGGACCCCTCAGCGGGAGCTCTCAGACCCAGTACTTC. It translates to CASSGPLSGSSQTQYF. The V gene is TRBV28, the J gene TRBJ2-5; 8 positions agree with TRBD2. This CDR3 is built from 16 residues. Trimming at V came to 6 bases and at J to 6 bases, leaving 15 bases not matched to a gene. Germline V lookup: CDR1 MDHEN, CDR2 SYDVKM. The full variable domain, its missing parts supplied by reference TRBV28 and TRBJ2-5, is DVKVTQSSRYLVKRTGEKVFLECVQDMDHENMFWYRQDPGLGLRLIYFSYDVKMKEKGDIPEGYSVSREKKERFSLILESASTNQTSMYLCASSGPLSGSSQTQYFGPGTRLLVL.

This clonotype was detected only a few times. The genes are TRBV3-1 and TRBJ1-6; D gene uncertain. The CDR3 is 13 amino acids. Germline V gene data show CDR1 as LGHDT and CDR2 as YNNKEL (reference sequence). Trimming took 1 base from V and 6 from J, leaving 4 bases between them. The DNA for the CDR3 is TGTGCCAGCAGCCAAGGGTTTAATTCACCCCTCCACTTT. Residues: CASSQGFNSPLHF.

CDR3 nucleotides: TGCGCCAGCAGATTCGAGGGGAAAGAGACCCAGTACTTC. The encoded protein is CASRFEGKETQYF. The chain uses TRBV5-1 and TRBJ2-5; D may match TRBD1 or TRBD2 (5 bases each). The CDR3 length is 13 residues. V lost 5 bases and J lost 3, with 11 bases in between. CDR1 is SGHRS, CDR2 YFSETQ, per germline.

Ten or more counts support this clonotype. This chain connects TRBV29-1 to TRBJ2-2, with a weak D call TRBD2 (6 bases). V was shortened by 7 bases and J by 5 bases, with 14 bases between the two germline ends. Germline V gene data show CDR1 as SQVTM and CDR2 as ANQGSEA. The CDR3 sequence is 13 residues long. The CDR3 loop reads CSAGEGRTGELFF. CDR3 DNA: TGCAGCGCGGGAGAGGGGAGGACCGGGGAGCTGTTTTTT.

This clonotype was counted many times. This chain links TRBV7-2 with TRBJ2-3; D gene uncertain. Trimming left V 1 base short and J 1 base short, with 9 bases between. CDR1 and CDR2 (germline): SGHTA, FQGNSA. This CDR3 region has 15 residues. The DNA of the CDR3 is TGTGCCAGCAGCTTAGTGGGTTCAGGCACAGATACGCAGTATTTT. It codes for CASSLVGSGTDTQYF.

This clonotype has at least ten counts. The rearrangement links TRBV7-9 to TRBJ2-1, with unresolved D. The length of the CDR3 is 9 residues. The germline V and J ends were trimmed by 5 bases and 13 bases, with 6 bases remaining between them. Germline V CDR1 and CDR2: SEHNR, FQNEAQ (reference sequence). CDR3 coding DNA: TGTGCCAGCAGCCCCTCCCAGTTCTTC. It translates to CASSPSQFF. Full variable domain (rest looked up from reference TRBV7-9 and TRBJ2-1): DTGVSQNPRHKITKRGQNVTFRCDPISEHNRLYWYRQTLGQGPEFLTYFQNEAQLEKSRLLSDRFSAERPKGSFSTLEIQRTEQGDSAMYLCASSPSQFFGPGTRLTVL.

In nucleotides, the CDR3 is TGTGCCAGCAGTTCGGTCGAGTACGAGCAGTACTTC. Amino acids: CASSSVEYEQYF. The rearrangement joins TRBV28 to TRBJ2-7; D unclear. The CDR3 loop spans 12 amino acids. The germline CDR1 and CDR2 sequences are MDHEN and SYDVKM. V was clipped by 4 bases and J by 4 bases, with 8 bases between them. Using reference TRBV28 and TRBJ2-7 for the parts outside the CDR3, the full variable domain is DVKVTQSSRYLVKRTGEKVFLECVQDMDHENMFWYRQDPGLGLRLIYFSYDVKMKEKGDIPEGYSVSREKKERFSLILESASTNQTSMYLCASSSVEYEQYFGPGTRLTVT.

The gene calls are TRBV2 and TRBJ2-3, with a possible D match to TRBD1 (6 bases). The V end lost 5 bases, the J end lost 8 bases, and 8 bases lay between the germline ends. Germline V gives CDR1 SNHLY, CDR2 FYNNEI. This CDR3 spans 11 amino acids. CDR3 sequence reads: CASSQGGTQYF. CDR3 in DNA: TGTGCCAGCAGTCAAGGGGGTACGCAGTATTTT.

At least ten counts were recorded for this clonotype. The chain joins TRBV20-1 to TRBJ2-5, with TRBD2 matching 7 bases. V lost 0 bases to trimming and J lost 2 bases; unmatched junction nucleotides: 12. This CDR3 is built from 17 residues. Germline CDR1 is DFQATT and CDR2 is SNEGSKA (reference sequence). The CDR3 DNA follows: TGCAGTGCTAGAGATCCATCCTCACTAGCGAGACAAGAGACCCAGTACTTC. This gives the protein CSARDPSSLARQETQYF.

This clonotype was counted many times. The chain uses TRBV12-3 or TRBV12-4 and TRBJ2-7, with 7 positions matching TRBD1. The CDR3 extends over 12 amino acids. The J segment lost 7 bases and the V segment lost 6 bases, leaving 6 bases of the junction unmatched. CDR3 loop: CASSKTGSEQYF. CDR3 nucleotide sequence: TGTGCCAGCAGCAAGACAGGGAGTGAGCAGTACTTC.

This clonotype has at least ten counts. The chain employs TRBV10-3 and TRBJ2-2; a weak D match, TRBD2 (5 bases). The CDR3 covers 14 residues. The germline V and J ends were trimmed by 7 bases and 0 bases, with 9 bases remaining between them. The germline V gene encodes CDR1 ENHRY and CDR2 SYGVKD. For the CDR3, the DNA is TGTGCCATCAAAAGCGGACCGAACACCGGGGAGCTGTTTTTT. Its protein product is CAIKSGPNTGELFF.

The chain couples TRBV28 to TRBJ1-1; D may be TRBD1 (6 bases). CDR3 length equals 14 residues. Per germline, CDR1 MDHEN and CDR2 SYDVKM. Trimming removed 3 bases from V and 4 bases from J, with 12 bases in between. CDR3 protein: CASSLSQGLTEAFF. The DNA of the CDR3 is TGTGCCAGCAGTTTGTCTCAGGGGCTCACTGAAGCTTTCTTT.

In this sample, this clonotype turned up many times. The V gene is TRBV28, the J gene TRBJ2-2, with a possible D match to TRBD1 (6 bases). The CDR3 spans 16 residues. The germline V gene has CDR1 MDHEN and CDR2 SYDVKM. V lost 4 bases and J 0 bases, leaving 12 bases between the germline ends. Here the CDR3 DNA reads TGTGCCAGCAGTTCCTACAGGGAATCGAACACCGGGGAGCTGTTTTTT. It encodes CASSSYRESNTGELFF.

This clonotype was seen repeatedly, ten times or more. The J gene is TRBJ2-7, the V gene TRBV20-1; D not resolved. V was clipped by 6 bases and J by 2 bases, with 8 bases between them. CDR3 length: 11 amino acids. CDR1 is DFQATT and CDR2 is SNEGSKA in the germline V gene (reference sequence). CDR3 DNA: TGCAGTGCACCGGACCCCTACGAGCAGTACTTC. It yields the protein CSAPDPYEQYF.

The chain recombines TRBV20-1 with TRBJ2-5, with D possibly matching TRBD1 (6 bases). The V end lost 6 bases, the J end lost 5 bases, and 22 bases lay between the germline ends. The germline V gene has CDR1 DFQATT and CDR2 SNEGSKA (reference sequence). This CDR3 has 15 residues. In nucleotides, the CDR3 is TGCAGTGCCAGGGGAGTGGCAGGGCGGTTGGAGACCCAGTACTTC. Its translation: CSARGVAGRLETQYF.

Ten or more counts support this clonotype. The V and J genes are TRBV7-9 and TRBJ1-2; perhaps TRBD1 as D (5 bases). Germline CDR1 is SEHNR and CDR2 is FQNEAQ (reference sequence). V was cut by 8 bases and J by 2 bases, with 18 bases left in between. The CDR3 loop spans 15 amino acids. For the CDR3, the DNA is TGTGCCAGCCGGGGGAATAATAACGCCAACTATGGCTACACCTTC. The encoded protein is CASRGNNNANYGYTF.

This clonotype occurred a few times. V gene TRBV18 combines with J gene TRBJ2-5, with 9 positions matching TRBD1. The CDR3 extends over 17 amino acids. V shed 5 bases, J shed 1 base, and the junction held 11 bases outside the gene matches. Per germline, CDR1 KGHSH and CDR2 LQKENI. CDR3 in amino acids: CASSSYLGQGFQETQYF. The CDR3 DNA reads as TGTGCCAGCTCATCTTACCTGGGACAGGGCTTCCAAGAGACCCAGTACTTC.

Concerning this clonotype itself: Since a much larger clone is just one base distant, this may be a read error. The CDR3 region has the DNA TGTGCCTGGAGTGTACGGGAAAACACTGAAGCTTCCTTT. It is translated as CAWSVRENTEASF. The chain carries TRBV30 and TRBJ1-1; D ambiguous. Per germline, CDR1 GTSNPN and CDR2 SVGIG (reference sequence). This CDR3 comprises 13 residues.

This clonotype was seen many times. The rearrangement joins TRBV4-1 to TRBJ1-1, with 10 bases identical to TRBD1. CDR1 and CDR2 from the germline V gene are MGHRA and YSYEKL. The V gene end was trimmed by 1 base and the J gene end by 0 bases; junction bases not matched to a gene: 5. The CDR3 extends over 17 amino acids. The CDR3 DNA follows: TGCGCCAGCAGCCAAGTACCGGGACAGGGGATGAACACTGAAGCTTTCTTT. It specifies CASSQVPGQGMNTEAFF.